Listed below are T cell receptor beta chains from one sample, sequenced in a study of shared clonotypes between healthy human individuals. Profiled with immunoSEQ multiplex PCR; TCRdb holds only in-frame clones, not every one. Seen here are about 640,000 clones, about three quarters observed once, and the top ten hold 1.5% to 2%. Sample: memory CD4+ T cells sorted from blood. These receptors all come from a young woman in good health. Both conserved end residues are part of each CDR3. The D gene is left open where the match is weak. Only some rows state a clone size, as once, few, many or a class for expanded clones.

CDR3nt,CDR3aa,d_gene,j_gene,abundance,v_gene
TGTGCCAGCAGGGAGACAGGGTTCTCTGGAAACACCATATATTTT,CASRETGFSGNTIYF,TRBD1,TRBJ1-3,few,TRBV6-1
TGCAGCGTTGAATCGGTAGCGGGAGGGTATGATACGCAGTATTTT,CSVESVAGGYDTQYF,TRBD2,TRBJ2-3,NA,TRBV29-1
TGTGCCAGCCGGAACATAGCGGGACGCGGGGAGCTGTTTTTT,CASRNIAGRGELFF,TRBD2,TRBJ2-2,NA,TRBV28
TGCGCCAGCAGCTTGGTAGGGATGAACACTGAAGCTTTCTTT,CASSLVGMNTEAFF,NA,TRBJ1-1,NA,TRBV5-1
TGTGCCAGCAGTTTACCCCCGTGGCCTAGGTCGGGCGATACGCAGTATTTT,CASSLPPWPRSGDTQYF,NA,TRBJ2-3,NA,TRBV27
TGTGCCAGTAGTATCGGTCAGCTCCAGCCCCAGCATTTT,CASSIGQLQPQHF,NA,TRBJ1-5,NA,TRBV19
TGTGCCAGCAGTTACGCTAGCGGGAGTGCAGATACGCAGTATTTT,CASSYASGSADTQYF,TRBD2,TRBJ2-3,NA,TRBV6-5
TGTGCCAGCAGTTTTTCCACGAACACTGAAGCTTTCTTT,CASSFSTNTEAFF,NA,TRBJ1-1,NA,TRBV27
TGTGCCACCAGCAGAGATCTGGAGGGAGGATGGCAGTACTTC,CATSRDLEGGWQYF,NA,TRBJ2-7,NA,TRBV15
TGTGCCAGCAGCCAAGGGGGACAGGGCGTCTCTGGAAACACCATATATTTT,CASSQGGQGVSGNTIYF,TRBD1,TRBJ1-3,NA,TRBV4-2
TGTGCCAGCAGCGTAGACGTAAGGGCCTACTATGGCTACACCTTC,CASSVDVRAYYGYTF,NA,TRBJ1-2,NA,TRBV9
TGCGCCAGCAGCTTCCAACAGGGGGCCTCCTACGAGCAGTACTTC,CASSFQQGASYEQYF,TRBD1,TRBJ2-7,NA,TRBV5-1
TGTGCCACGGAAGGGACAGGCTTCAATGAGCAGTTCTTC,CATEGTGFNEQFF,TRBD1,TRBJ2-1,NA,TRBV6-1
TGTGCCAGCAGCTTCCCACCGGGGACTTCACGGGGGGGGGAGCTGTTTTTT,CASSFPPGTSRGGELFF,NA,TRBJ2-2,NA,TRBV5-6
TGTGCCTGGAGTGCACCCGGGATAGGAGTGGAGGGACAGATGAACACTGAAGCTTTCTTT,CAWSAPGIGVEGQMNTEAFF,TRBD1,TRBJ1-1,NA,TRBV30
TGTGCCAGCAGTGAACAGTATAGCGATCACACAGATACGCAGTATTTT,CASSEQYSDHTDTQYF,NA,TRBJ2-3,NA,TRBV6-1
TGTGCCAGCTGGGGAGGAGATACGCAGTATTTT,CASWGGDTQYF,NA,TRBJ2-3,NA,TRBV6-5
TGTGCCAGCAGCATGGGGGATGAGCAGTTCTTC,CASSMGDEQFF,NA,TRBJ2-1,NA,TRBV7-9
TGTGCCAGCAGCTCCCAGACACCCAGGCTTGCAACTAATGAAAAACTGTTTTTT,CASSSQTPRLATNEKLFF,NA,TRBJ1-4,NA,TRBV7-2
TGTGCCAGCATGTACGGAACCTACGAGCAGTACTTC,CASMYGTYEQYF,NA,TRBJ2-7,NA,TRBV7-9
TGTGCCAGCAGCTGGGGGGTCGGACAGCCCCAGCATTTT,CASSWGVGQPQHF,NA,TRBJ1-5,NA,TRBV11-2
TGTGCCAGCACAGGGCAAGACACTGAAGCTTTCTTT,CASTGQDTEAFF,NA,TRBJ1-1,few,TRBV2
TGTGCCAGCAGTTTAATCTTGACAGGGGCCTACGAGCAGTACTTC,CASSLILTGAYEQYF,TRBD1,TRBJ2-7,few,TRBV27
TGTGCCAGCAGTTTATTTACAGGTGTAGAAAAACTGTTTTTT,CASSLFTGVEKLFF,NA,TRBJ1-4,NA,TRBV28
TGTGCCAGTAGTATAAAGAGACGTCTGATGAACACTGAAGCTTTCTTT,CASSIKRRLMNTEAFF,NA,TRBJ1-1,NA,TRBV19
TGTGCCAGCTCATCACGGGGCCGGGACAGGGGCTACGAGCAGTACTTC,CASSSRGRDRGYEQYF,TRBD1,TRBJ2-7,NA,TRBV18
TGTGCCAGCAGTTTAAGGGGGGGGAGTTACGAGCAGTACTTC,CASSLRGGSYEQYF,NA,TRBJ2-7,NA,TRBV28
TGCGCCAGCAGGGCCTACACAGGTCAGAATCAGCCCCAGCATTTT,CASRAYTGQNQPQHF,NA,TRBJ1-5,NA,TRBV10-2
TGTGCCAGCTCAGTAGGGGACGGCAATCAGCCCCAGCATTTT,CASSVGDGNQPQHF,NA,TRBJ1-5,NA,TRBV18
TGTGCCAGCAGCTTAGGGTCAGGGGTGAGGGCTTTCTTT,CASSLGSGVRAFF,NA,TRBJ1-1,NA,TRBV11-2
TGTGCCAGCAGTCCCTCGGGGATGAAAAACATTCAGTACTTC,CASSPSGMKNIQYF,NA,TRBJ2-4,NA,TRBV28